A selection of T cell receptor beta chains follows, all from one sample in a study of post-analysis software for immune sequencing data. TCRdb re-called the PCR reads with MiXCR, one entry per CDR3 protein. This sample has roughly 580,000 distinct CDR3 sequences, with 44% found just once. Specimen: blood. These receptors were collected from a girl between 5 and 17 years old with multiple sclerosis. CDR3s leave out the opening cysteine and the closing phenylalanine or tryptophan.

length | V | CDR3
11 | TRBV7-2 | ASSLIPTGELF
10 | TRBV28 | ASSPGRAGYT
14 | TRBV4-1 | ASSQASGGSYNEQF
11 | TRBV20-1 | SAPRGRYNEQF
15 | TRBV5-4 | ASSLTGGFSGANVLT
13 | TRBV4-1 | ASSQRPAHNQPQH
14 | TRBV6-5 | ASSLLRGQGSYEQY
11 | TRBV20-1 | SALRDGNQPQH
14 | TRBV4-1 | ASSQDSPSGVNEQF
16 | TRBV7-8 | ASSLTGTSGRATDTQY
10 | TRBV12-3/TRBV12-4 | ASSGHGSEAF
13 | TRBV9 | ASSPGTSGRGEQY
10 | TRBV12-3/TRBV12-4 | ASSLRTSGYT
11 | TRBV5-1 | ASSLKEGQPQH
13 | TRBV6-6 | ASSYPAVLNEKLF
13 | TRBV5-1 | ASSPTSGAGAEQY
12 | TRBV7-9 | ASSLTGHTDTQY
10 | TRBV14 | ASSQESRAYT
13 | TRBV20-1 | SAIGSRGAKNIQY
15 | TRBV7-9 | ASSLASGEQFNYGYT
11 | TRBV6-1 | ASSGWGDSEAF
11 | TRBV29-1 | SVRDPGGNEQF
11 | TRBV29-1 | SVDTRVKDTQY
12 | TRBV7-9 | ASTQGDWDYGYT
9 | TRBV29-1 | SGTGGNEQY
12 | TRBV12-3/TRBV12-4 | ATSPLGSTDTQY
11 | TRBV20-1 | SARAGDRDTQY
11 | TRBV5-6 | ASSFPDGDGYT
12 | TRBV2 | ASRSGGPYNEQF
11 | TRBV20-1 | SAREASGTEAF
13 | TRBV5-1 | ASSIGTSVHNEQF
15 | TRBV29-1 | SVEEVGLAGNKGEQF
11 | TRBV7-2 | ASSYRVANEQF
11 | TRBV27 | ASSITGNNEQF
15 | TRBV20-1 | SAPSPEARMSTDTQY
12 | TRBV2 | ASSEALGAGELF
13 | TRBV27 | ASSFVGGRGDTQY
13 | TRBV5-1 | ASRRTVGRQETQY
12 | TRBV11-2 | ASSRGFENYEQY
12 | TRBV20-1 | SARPPGHRTEAF
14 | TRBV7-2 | ASSLGQGAGNQPQH
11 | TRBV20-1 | SIEGENTGELF
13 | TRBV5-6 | ASSQRDNYYNEQF
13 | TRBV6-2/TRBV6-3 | ASSRQGASNQPQH
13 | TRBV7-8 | ASSLDLSTYNEQF
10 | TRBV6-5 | ASSYPTGELF
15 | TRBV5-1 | ASSLGTGPTGANVLT
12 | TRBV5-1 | ASSLGSSQNRYT
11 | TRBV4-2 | ASSDRVDQPQH
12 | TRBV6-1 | ASRIAGSTDTQY
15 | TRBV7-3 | ASSLNAGGPVPSEQF
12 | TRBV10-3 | AIRGGTANYGYT
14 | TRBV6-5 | ASSISGGDFYNEQF
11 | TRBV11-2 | ASSRMSYNEQF
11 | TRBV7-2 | ASSQRERYEQY
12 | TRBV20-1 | SASSRQAYSEQY
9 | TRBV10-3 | AISELSGYT